Listed below are T cell receptor beta chains from one sample, sequenced in a study of blood T cells in healthy people across ages. TCRdb redid the calling of the 5' RACE reads with MiXCR, one entry per CDR3 protein. The table has about 780,000 distinct CDR3 sequences, around 50% seen once. The sequenced material came from blood. The receptors derive from a man of 80 years or more in good health. Each CDR3 is given without its conserved first and last residue. Fields, in order: CDR3 protein, V gene, J gene.

ASSLVSGPNTEAF	TRBV5-1	TRBJ1-1
ASSSPSIPGQGSDTQY	TRBV6-2/TRBV6-3	TRBJ2-3
ASSPLGGTGTYEQY	TRBV3-1	TRBJ2-7
ASSLVSGRMGYEQY	TRBV5-1	.
ATASGSKYNEQF	TRBV3-1	TRBJ2-1
ASRIWNRETDTQY	TRBV5-6	TRBJ2-3
ASSPSSGYEQY	TRBV7-2	TRBJ2-7
ASSPGMTAETQY	TRBV7-9	TRBJ2-5
ASSLGAGSGPLTNEQF	TRBV28	TRBJ2-1
ASSGSQIANEQY	TRBV25-1	TRBJ2-5
ASSWVGTSFDEQF	TRBV5-1	TRBJ2-1
ASSPDWARAYNEQF	TRBV7-6	TRBJ2-1
ASSFLYNQPQH	TRBV12-3/TRBV12-4	TRBJ1-5
ASSLSGSIQY	TRBV7-2	.
ASAGGYQETQY	TRBV25-1	TRBJ2-5
ASSQFTADGYT	TRBV14	TRBJ1-2
ASRQTGGIQY	TRBV6-5	TRBJ2-4
ASSHQRGQGSGYT	TRBV7-9	TRBJ1-2
ASQLAVTQY	TRBV7-2	TRBJ2-3
ASSPGLCEQY	TRBV5-1	TRBJ2-7
ASSSLTAGEYNEQF	TRBV27	TRBJ2-1
SAASGLAKKRNIQY	TRBV29-1	TRBJ2-4
ASSPNLSGIGRETQY	TRBV5-4	.
ATSVSQRNEQF	TRBV24-1	TRBJ2-1
ASSLLSLAGGEDTQY	TRBV7-3	TRBJ2-3
AWGHGFNQPQH	TRBV30	TRBJ1-5
SARVHRGPTIYEQY	TRBV20-1	TRBJ2-7
ASSSSREGRGNEQY	TRBV7-2	TRBJ2-7
ASSSQREKGETQY	TRBV28	TRBJ2-5
ASSPLTGPNEQF	TRBV14	TRBJ2-1
SALTGINQPQH	TRBV20-1	TRBJ1-5
ASRPQGGAYNEQF	TRBV4-1	TRBJ2-1
ASSSPTGLDGYT	TRBV5-1	TRBJ1-2
ASSLRGTGDYEQY	TRBV5-1	TRBJ2-7
ASSNDRGVPGANVLT	TRBV11-1	TRBJ2-6
ASSLEAATGTQY	TRBV5-1	TRBJ2-5
SARSGGYGYT	TRBV20-1	TRBJ1-2
SVEKAIQETQY	TRBV29-1	TRBJ2-5
ASSWTGVTEAF	TRBV6-6	TRBJ1-1
ASSPPPTTGKNIQY	TRBV7-9	TRBJ2-4
ASSQDRAGANVLT	TRBV5-1	TRBJ2-6
ASSLGIGPGQGNSEQY	TRBV28	TRBJ2-7
ASSSGTDSQETQF	TRBV21-1	TRBJ2-1
ASSLLGREYGELF	TRBV7-3	TRBJ2-2
ASSPGPGTGYNEQY	TRBV28	.
ASIFPSLMTCSSYEQY	TRBV12-3/TRBV12-4	TRBJ2-7
ASSSRGAGLANEQY	TRBV7-9	TRBJ2-5
ASSGARDGNQPQH	TRBV2	TRBJ1-5
ASSLDQGGGDEQF	TRBV11-3	TRBJ2-1
ASSPGLAGVSEQF	TRBV5-1	TRBJ2-1
ASRAAANTGELF	TRBV7-9	TRBJ2-2
ASSYAGIDGYT	TRBV6-6	TRBJ1-2
SARVPGLPGETQY	TRBV20-1	TRBJ2-5
ASSRSPGAEQPQH	TRBV5-1	TRBJ1-5
SADSLRVYNEQF	TRBV20-1	TRBJ2-1
VSSLTAVDNEQY	TRBV9	TRBJ2-4
ASSLAAGGEQY	TRBV12-3/TRBV12-4	TRBJ2-7
ASSPPGLAVYEQY	TRBV12-3/TRBV12-4	TRBJ2-7
SARGTVGTDTQY	TRBV20-1	TRBJ2-3